One and the same sample provided the 20 T cell receptor beta chains below, sequenced in a study of blood T cell repertoires in COVID-19. Assay used: immunoSEQ multiplex PCR; TCRdb lists only in-frame clones, some missing. The data hold approximately 150,000 clones, with 84% observed a single time. Specimen: peripheral blood. These receptors originate from a man between 65 and 85 years old with acute or convalescent COVID-19.

The rearrangement links TRBV2 to TRBJ1-1, with TRBD1 matching 8 bases. Germline V CDR1 and CDR2: SNHLY, FYNNEI. The junction had 12 bases not matched to a gene; V was cut back by 6 bases and J by 0 bases. This CDR3 has 17 amino acids. CDR3 sequence: CASRKTGTGAMNTEAFF. The CDR3 DNA reads as TGTGCCAGCAGGAAGACCGGGACAGGAGCGATGAACACTGAAGCTTTCTTT.

The genes are TRBV7-9 and TRBJ2-7; a weak D match, TRBD2 (8 bases). Germline V gene data show CDR1 as SEHNR and CDR2 as FQNEAQ (reference sequence). The ends were cut back, 5 bases at V and 0 bases at J, with 14 bases in the middle. The CDR3 runs 15 residues. CDR3 DNA sequence: TGTGCCAGCAGCACGGGGGGGACAGTCTCCTACGAGCAGTACTTC. This codes for CASSTGGTVSYEQYF.

V gene TRBV3-1 (or the pseudogene TRBV3-2) combines with J gene TRBJ2-5; TRBD1 agrees at 9 bases. The CDR3 has 16 residues. V lost 4 bases, J lost 5 bases, and 11 bases stayed unmatched. The germline V gene encodes CDR1 LGHDT and CDR2 YNNKEL (reference sequence). The CDR3 region has the DNA TGTGCCAGCAGCCCGGCCGGGTGGACAGGGGATGAGACCCAGTACTTC. Residues: CASSPAGWTGDETQYF.

A note on this clone: Compared with germline, one end of the junction differs, possibly owing to a read error. This sequence joins TRBV7-7 and TRBJ2-2; D remains ambiguous. There are 14 residues in the CDR3. The V gene's germline CDR1 is SSHAT and CDR2 FNYEAQ (reference sequence). The CDR3 protein is CASSAFIHTGELFF. The CDR3 region has the DNA TGTGCTAGCAGCGCGTTCATCCACACCGGGGAGCTGTTTTTT. The variable domain in full, completed from reference TRBV7-7 and TRBJ2-2, reads GAGVSQSPRYKVTKRGQDVTLRCDPISSHATLYWYQQALGQGPEFLTYFNYEAQPDKSGLPSDRFSAERPEGSISTLTIQRTEQRDSAMYRCASSAFIHTGELFFGEGSRLTVL.

The rearrangement uses TRBV5-1 and TRBJ2-1; TRBD2 is a possible D gene (6 bases). The V gene lost 4 bases and the J gene lost 2 bases, with 10 bases spanning the gap. Germline loops: CDR1 SGHRS, CDR2 YFSETQ. The CDR3 spans 14 residues. This CDR3 is CASSSPGAYNEQFF. The CDR3 bases are TGCGCCAGCAGCAGCCCGGGAGCCTACAATGAGCAGTTCTTC.

This clone appeared many times. The V call is TRBV5-1, the J call TRBJ2-3; 15 bases fit TRBD2. V shed 2 bases, J shed 3 bases, and the junction held 1 base outside the gene matches. There are 16 residues in the CDR3. Germline CDR1 SGHRS, CDR2 YFSETQ. The CDR3 region is CASSFGTSGGTDTQYF. The CDR3 DNA reads TGCGCCAGCAGCTTCGGGACTAGCGGGGGGACAGATACGCAGTATTTT.

This sequence joins TRBV5-8 and TRBJ2-5; 13 nucleotides line up with TRBD2. Germline trimming cut 0 bases from V and 5 bases from J; bases unmatched to any gene: 10. Germline lookup yields CDR1 SGHTS and CDR2 YDEGEE. The CDR3 has 18 amino acids. CDR3 amino acids: CASSLGTSGRAGLETQYF. CDR3 sequence (DNA): TGTGCCAGCAGCTTGGGTACTAGCGGGAGGGCCGGTCTTGAGACCCAGTACTTC.

The chain combines TRBV6-6 with TRBJ1-6; TRBD1 aligns across 9 bases. With V trimmed by 2 bases and J by 7 bases, 6 bases remained unmatched. Germline V gene lookup returns CDR1 MNHNY and CDR2 SVGAGI (reference sequence). This CDR3 contains 16 residues. The CDR3 coding sequence is TGTGCCAGCAGTTACGCCGGAGACAGGGGGAATTCACCCCTCCACTTT. Its protein is CASSYAGDRGNSPLHF.

The chain has TRBV10-1 and TRBJ2-1; TRBD1 might be the D (5 bases). V was pared by 0 bases and J by 0 bases, with 9 bases between. This CDR3 has 16 amino acids. Germline CDR1 is WNHNN and CDR2 is SYGVQD (reference sequence). The CDR3 reads CASSESGDSSYNEQFF. The DNA of the CDR3 is TGCGCCAGCAGTGAGTCAGGGGATAGCTCCTACAATGAGCAGTTCTTC.

This chain uses TRBV4-1 with TRBJ2-3; D is perhaps TRBD2 (5 bases). This CDR3 has 19 amino acids. Trimming removed 0 bases from V and 4 bases from J, with 23 bases in between. CDR1 is MGHRA and CDR2 is YSYEKL in the germline V gene. The CDR3 loop is CASSQDPARGLEISDTQYF. The CDR3 bases are TGCGCCAGCAGCCAAGATCCAGCTCGCGGACTGGAGATATCAGATACGCAGTATTTT.

This chain joins TRBV6-6 and TRBJ1-4; 8 positions agree with TRBD1. The CDR3 runs to 12 residues. Germline lookup yields CDR1 MNHNY and CDR2 SVGAGI (reference sequence). V lost 8 bases, J lost 5 bases, and 1 base stayed unmatched. CDR3 sequence (DNA): TGTGCCAGCCGGACAGGGAATGAAAAACTGTTTTTT. Translation gives CASRTGNEKLFF.

This clone appeared once. The genes are TRBV9 and TRBJ2-2; D is possibly TRBD1 (5 bases). Germline loops: CDR1 SGDLS, CDR2 YYNGEE. The V end lost 0 bases, the J end lost 7 bases, and 13 bases lay between the germline ends. This CDR3 spans 15 amino acids. The DNA of the CDR3 is TGTGCCAGCAGCGTAGATTCAGGGCCGGGCGGGGAGCTGTTTTTT. It translates to CASSVDSGPGGELFF.

The chain carries TRBV19 and TRBJ2-7; TRBD2 agrees at 12 bases. The CDR3 contains 15 residues. The V gene's germline CDR1 is LNHDA and CDR2 SQIVND (reference sequence). V was pared by 5 bases and J by 0 bases, with 2 bases of the junction left unmatched. The CDR3 DNA is TGTGCCAGTAGTCGGACTAGCGGGAACTCCTACGAGCAGTACTTC. Protein: CASSRTSGNSYEQYF.

The CDR3 loop reads CASSRTTSGSLNEQFF. The CDR3 DNA sequence: TGTGCCAGCAGTCGAACGACTAGCGGGAGTTTAAATGAGCAGTTCTTC. The V gene is TRBV6-2 or TRBV6-3, the J gene TRBJ2-1; 12 bases fit TRBD2. The CDR3 is 16 amino acids. Germline V lookup: CDR1 MNHEY, CDR2 SVGEGT. With V trimmed by 5 bases and J by 7 bases, 9 bases remained unmatched.

CDR3 sequence (DNA): TGTGCCTGGAGTGTAGGGCGACAGGGGGTAGGGGATGGCTACACCTTC. Residues: CAWSVGRQGVGDGYTF. This chain connects TRBV30 to TRBJ1-2; 9 positions match TRBD1. Germline V CDR1 and CDR2: GTSNPN, SVGIG (reference sequence). The CDR3 length is 16 residues. Trimming cost V 0 bases and J 6 bases; bases outside gene matches: 11.

This sequence joins TRBV28 and TRBJ1-4; no definite D call. Trimming stripped 6 bases from V and 7 bases from J, with 12 bases between. Germline lookup yields CDR1 MDHEN and CDR2 SYDVKM. The CDR3 is 13 amino acids. DNA for the CDR3: TGTGCCAGCAGACCCCCGGTGTCTGAAAAACTGTTTTTT. It yields the protein CASRPPVSEKLFF.

The chain recombines TRBV19 with TRBJ2-5; 10 nucleotides match TRBD1. The CDR3 has 14 residues. Germline lookup yields CDR1 LNHDA and CDR2 SQIVND (reference sequence). V was clipped by 3 bases and J by 3 bases; unmatched bases: 1. In nucleotides, the CDR3 is TGTGCCAGTAGTATGGGACAGGGGAAAGAGACCCAGTACTTC. As protein: CASSMGQGKETQYF.

V gene TRBV27 combines with J gene TRBJ1-4; D gene unclear. This CDR3 is 15 amino acids long. Germline V CDR1 and CDR2: MNHEY, SMNVEV (reference sequence). The V end was cut by 2 bases, the J end by 0 bases, with 7 bases between. CDR3: CASSLGGPTNEKLFF. The CDR3 DNA reads TGTGCCAGCAGTTTAGGAGGGCCAACTAATGAAAAACTGTTTTTT.

This chain links TRBV5-4 with TRBJ2-7; unclear D gene. The length of the CDR3 is 13 residues. V was shortened by 0 bases and J by 7 bases, with 11 bases between the two germline ends. Looked up from germline, CDR1 is SGHNT and CDR2 is YYREEE (reference sequence). CDR3 amino acids: CASSLGSPSEQYF. The CDR3 DNA follows: TGTGCCAGCAGCTTGGGTAGCCCAAGTGAGCAGTACTTC.

The V and J genes are TRBV5-1 and TRBJ1-5; 7 bases are a match to TRBD1. Germline V gives CDR1 SGHRS, CDR2 YFSETQ. This CDR3 is built from 20 residues. V dropped 3 bases and J dropped 7; count of bases not matched to a gene: 25. CDR3: CASSWETGLGAGAQYQPQHF. CDR3 nucleotides: TGCGCCAGCAGCTGGGAGACAGGGCTAGGTGCCGGGGCACAATACCAGCCCCAGCATTTT.